This TCR beta chain was sequenced for a study of blood T cell repertoires in COVID-19. Study background: PBMCs, B-cell-depleted T cells, or T cells provided the cDNA or gDNA that made up the material.

Produced via immunoSEQ multiplex PCR; TCRdb's table is partial and in-frame only. The table has some 200,000 clones, approximately 85% seen once; the top ten hold 2.4%. This clone was found once. There are 14 residues in the CDR3. Germline CDR1 SNHLY, CDR2 FYNNEI. V trimming: 7 bases; J trimming: 3 bases; junction bases outside the gene matches: 8. The sequenced material came from peripheral blood. V and J are TRBV2 and TRBJ1-2; 7 bases match TRBD1. This TCR derives from a woman aged 70 to 79 with COVID-19, enrolled during active disease. Here the CDR3 reads CASILRQGDYGYTF. DNA for the CDR3: TGTGCCAGCATCTTACGACAGGGCGACTATGGCTACACCTTC.